This paragraph covers one T cell receptor (beta chain) sequence. These data are taken from a study of cytomegalovirus exposure and HLA in healthy donors. Germline CDR1 reads MNHEY; CDR2 reads SVGAGI. This CDR3 region has 13 residues. Trimming at V came to 0 bases and at J to 8 bases, leaving 2 bases not matched to a gene. Amplification used 60 Vbeta primers and 13 Jbeta primers. This table comes from immunoSEQ multiplex PCR, and its TCRdb copy is limited to in-frame clones, with some not included. The table shows tens of thousands of clones, with over 75% occurring only once. Material: PBMCs. The clonotype originates from a girl aged 2 to 9 in good health and CMV-seropositive. This chain joins TRBV6-5 and TRBJ1-1, with TRBD1 matching 8 bases. The chain's CDR3 is CASSYSRTGEAFF. The CDR3, as DNA: TGTGCCAGCAGTTACTCTAGGACAGGGGAAGCTTTCTTT.